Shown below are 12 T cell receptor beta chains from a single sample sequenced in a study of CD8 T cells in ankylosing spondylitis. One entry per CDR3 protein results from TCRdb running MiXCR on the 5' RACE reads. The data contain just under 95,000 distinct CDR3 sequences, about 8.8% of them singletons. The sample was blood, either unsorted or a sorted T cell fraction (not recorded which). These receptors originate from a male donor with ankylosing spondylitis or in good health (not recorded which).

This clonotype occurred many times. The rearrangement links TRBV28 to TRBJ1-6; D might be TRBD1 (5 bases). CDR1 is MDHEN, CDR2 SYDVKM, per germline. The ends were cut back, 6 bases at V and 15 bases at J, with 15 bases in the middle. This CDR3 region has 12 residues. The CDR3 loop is CASSSDITLLHF. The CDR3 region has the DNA TGTGCCAGCAGCTCGGACATCACTCTCCTCCACTTT.

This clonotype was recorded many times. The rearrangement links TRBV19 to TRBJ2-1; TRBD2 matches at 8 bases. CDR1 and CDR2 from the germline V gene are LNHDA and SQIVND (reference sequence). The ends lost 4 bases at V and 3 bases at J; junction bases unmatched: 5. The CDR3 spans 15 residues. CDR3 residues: CASSNRGGRYNEQFF. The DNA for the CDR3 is TGTGCCAGTAGTAACCGGGGGGGCCGCTACAATGAGCAGTTCTTC. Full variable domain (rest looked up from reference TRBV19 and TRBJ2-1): DGGITQSPKYLFRKEGQNVTLSCEQNLNHDAMYWYRQDPGQGLRLIYYSQIVNDFQKGDIAEGYSVSREKKESFPLTVTSAQKNPTAFYLCASSNRGGRYNEQFFGPGTRLTVL.

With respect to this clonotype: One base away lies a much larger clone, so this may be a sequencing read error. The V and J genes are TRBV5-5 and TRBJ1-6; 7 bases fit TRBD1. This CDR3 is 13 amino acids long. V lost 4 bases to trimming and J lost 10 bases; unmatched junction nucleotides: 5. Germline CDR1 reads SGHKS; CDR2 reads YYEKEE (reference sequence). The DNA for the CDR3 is TGTGCCAGCAGCCGACAGGGAGAATCACCCCTCCACTTT. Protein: CASSRQGESPLHF.

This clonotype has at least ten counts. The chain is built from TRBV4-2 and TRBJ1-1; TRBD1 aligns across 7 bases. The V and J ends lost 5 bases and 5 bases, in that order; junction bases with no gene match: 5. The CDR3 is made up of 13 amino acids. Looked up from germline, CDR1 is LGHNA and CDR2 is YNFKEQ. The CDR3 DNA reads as TGTGCCAGCAGCTATACAGGGGTAACTGAAGCTTTCTTT. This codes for CASSYTGVTEAFF.

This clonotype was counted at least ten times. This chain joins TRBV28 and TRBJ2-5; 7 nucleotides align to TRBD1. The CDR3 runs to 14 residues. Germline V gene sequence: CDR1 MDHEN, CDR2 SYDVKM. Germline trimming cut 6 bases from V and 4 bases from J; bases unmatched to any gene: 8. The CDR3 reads CASSADRVLETQYF. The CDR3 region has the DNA TGTGCCAGCAGCGCCGACAGGGTCCTAGAGACCCAGTACTTC. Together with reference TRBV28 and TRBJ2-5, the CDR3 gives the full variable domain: DVKVTQSSRYLVKRTGEKVFLECVQDMDHENMFWYRQDPGLGLRLIYFSYDVKMKEKGDIPEGYSVSREKKERFSLILESASTNQTSMYLCASSADRVLETQYFGPGTRLLVL.

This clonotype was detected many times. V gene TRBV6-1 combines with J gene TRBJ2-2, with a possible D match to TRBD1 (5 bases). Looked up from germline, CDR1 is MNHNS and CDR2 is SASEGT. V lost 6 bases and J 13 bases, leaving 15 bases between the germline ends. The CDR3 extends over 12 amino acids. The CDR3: CASRDRQFGLFF. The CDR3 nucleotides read TGTGCCAGCAGGGATAGACAGTTCGGGCTGTTTTTT.

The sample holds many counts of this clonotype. The CDR3 reads CASSIGQTATDTQYF. The CDR3 nucleotides are TGTGCCAGTAGTATCGGACAGACGGCGACAGATACGCAGTATTTT. The chain links TRBV19 to TRBJ2-3, with D maybe TRBD1 (6 bases). The ends were cut back, 3 bases at V and 3 bases at J, with 13 bases in the middle. The CDR3 totals 15 residues. Germline V gives CDR1 LNHDA, CDR2 SQIVND (reference sequence).

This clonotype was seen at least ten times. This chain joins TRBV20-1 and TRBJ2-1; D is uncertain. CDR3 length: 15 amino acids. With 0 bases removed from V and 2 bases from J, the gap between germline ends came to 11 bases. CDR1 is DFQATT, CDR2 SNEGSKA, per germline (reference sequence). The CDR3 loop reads CSARDAWAAYNEQFF. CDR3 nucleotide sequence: TGCAGTGCTAGAGATGCCTGGGCGGCCTACAATGAGCAGTTCTTC.

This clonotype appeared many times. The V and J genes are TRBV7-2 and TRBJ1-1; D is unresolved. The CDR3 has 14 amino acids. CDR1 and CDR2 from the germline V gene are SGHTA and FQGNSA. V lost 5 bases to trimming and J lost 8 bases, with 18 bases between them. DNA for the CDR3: TGTGCCAGCAGCCTCCGGACCCCTCAGGCCGAAGCTTTCTTT. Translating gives CASSLRTPQAEAFF.

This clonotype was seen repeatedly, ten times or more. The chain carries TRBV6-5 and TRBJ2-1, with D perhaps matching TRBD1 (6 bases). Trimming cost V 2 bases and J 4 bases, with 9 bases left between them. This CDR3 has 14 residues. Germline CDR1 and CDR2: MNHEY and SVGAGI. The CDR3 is CASSYRDTYNEQFF. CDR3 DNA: TGTGCCAGCAGTTACCGGGACACTTACAATGAGCAGTTCTTC.

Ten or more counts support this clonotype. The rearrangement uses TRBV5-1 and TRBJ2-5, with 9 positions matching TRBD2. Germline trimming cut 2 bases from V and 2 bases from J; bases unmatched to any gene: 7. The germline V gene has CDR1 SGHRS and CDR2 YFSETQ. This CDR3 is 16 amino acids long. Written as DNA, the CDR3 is TGCGCCAGCAGCTTAATTGGGCTAGCGGGGCAAGAGACCCAGTACTTC. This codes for CASSLIGLAGQETQYF.

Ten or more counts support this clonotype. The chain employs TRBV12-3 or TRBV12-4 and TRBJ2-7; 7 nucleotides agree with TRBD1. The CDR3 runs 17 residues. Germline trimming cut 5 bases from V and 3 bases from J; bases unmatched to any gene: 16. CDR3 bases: TGTGCCAGCAGTACGAACACCTGGGACAGATTTTTCTACGAGCAGTACTTC. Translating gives CASSTNTWDRFFYEQYF.